These 27 T cell receptor beta chains share one sample of origin, sequenced in a study of blood T cell repertoires in COVID-19. Sequencing was performed with immunoSEQ multiplex PCR; in TCRdb, only in-frame clones are kept and a portion is missing. The table shows more than 120,000 clones, with roughly 84% occurring only once. Sequenced sample: peripheral blood. Source of these receptors: a human donor with acute or convalescent COVID-19. The donor label of this sample is uncertain.

This clone showed up just a few times. CDR3 sequence reads: CASSTFDRGTMDQPQHF. CDR3 DNA sequence: TGTGCCAGTAGTACCTTCGACAGGGGAACCATGGATCAGCCCCAGCATTTT. The V call is TRBV19, the J call TRBJ1-5; 8 bases map to TRBD1. CDR1 and CDR2 (germline): LNHDA, SQIVND (reference sequence). CDR3 size: 17 residues. The V and J ends lost 4 bases and 5 bases, in that order; junction bases with no gene match: 13.

Turning to this clone: The sample has other DNA sequences that encode this CDR3 too. The chain has TRBV7-9 and TRBJ1-4; 8 bases match TRBD1. CDR3 length equals 15 residues. Germline CDR1 reads SEHNR; CDR2 reads FQNEAQ (reference sequence). J was trimmed by 8 bases and V by 5 bases; bases with no gene match: 10. In DNA form, the CDR3 reads TGTGCCAGCAGCCTCGGGACAGGAGGAGGGGAAAAACTGTTTTTT. This sequence encodes CASSLGTGGGEKLFF.

This clone has just one count. The rearrangement links TRBV3-1 (or the pseudogene TRBV3-2) to TRBJ1-2; possibly TRBD1 for D (5 bases). CDR1 LGHDT and CDR2 YNNKEL come from the germline V gene (reference sequence). This CDR3 has 14 residues. The V end lost 1 base, the J end lost 7 bases, and 13 bases lay between the germline ends. CDR3 in amino acids: CASSQASGAPGYTF. In nucleotides, the CDR3 is TGTGCCAGCAGCCAAGCAAGCGGGGCGCCTGGCTACACCTTC.

CDR3 sequence reads: CSVATRTGESTEAFF. CDR3 DNA: TGCAGCGTCGCAACCCGGACAGGGGAGAGCACTGAAGCTTTCTTT. The V and J genes are TRBV29-1 and TRBJ1-1, with 9 bases lining up with TRBD1. The V gene end was trimmed by 6 bases and the J gene end by 4 bases; junction bases not matched to a gene: 12. Germline V gene sequence: CDR1 SQVTM, CDR2 ANQGSEA. The CDR3 loop spans 15 amino acids.

The rearrangement links TRBV25-1 to TRBJ1-2; D unclear. The CDR3 totals 13 residues. The ends were cut back, 5 bases at V and 4 bases at J, with 11 bases in the middle. The germline V gene has CDR1 MGHDK and CDR2 SYGVNS. CDR3 nucleotides: TGTGCCAGCAGTCCCGGGGATGGCTATGGCTACACCTTC. Its translation is CASSPGDGYGYTF.

V is TRBV3-1 (or the pseudogene TRBV3-2) and J is TRBJ2-3; 10 bases are shared with TRBD2. Germline CDR1 and CDR2: LGHDT and YNNKEL (reference sequence). This CDR3 is built from 19 residues. V trimming: 5 bases; J trimming: 2 bases; junction bases outside the gene matches: 16. For the CDR3, the DNA is TGTGCCAGCAGCTCCAAGAATAGTACTAGCGGGGAGATCACAGATACGCAGTATTTT. As protein: CASSSKNSTSGEITDTQYF.

This clone was recorded once. This chain links TRBV3-1 (or the pseudogene TRBV3-2) with TRBJ1-3; unclear D gene. Trimming cost V 4 bases and J 7 bases, with 11 bases left between them. The CDR3 contains 13 residues. Germline CDR1 and CDR2: LGHDT and YNNKEL (reference sequence). For the CDR3, the DNA is TGTGCCAGCAGCCTCGGGAGAGGGAACACCATATATTTT. This codes for CASSLGRGNTIYF.

The chain couples TRBV20-1 to TRBJ2-1, with D possibly being TRBD2 (5 bases). The CDR3 consists of 16 residues. CDR1 and CDR2 from the germline V gene are DFQATT and SNEGSKA (reference sequence). V was cut by 3 bases and J by 0 bases, with 15 bases left in between. CDR3 DNA sequence: TGCAGTGCTAGTCTGCGGGTGCCACTCTCCTACAATGAGCAGTTCTTC. Translating it yields CSASLRVPLSYNEQFF.

V gene TRBV18 combines with J gene TRBJ1-1; D gene uncertain. The CDR3 totals 14 residues. V was pared by 0 bases and J by 6 bases, with 11 bases between. Germline values: CDR1 KGHSH, CDR2 LQKENI. As DNA, the CDR3 is TGTGCCAGCTCACCACCGAGTCGGGTGGCTGAAGCTTTCTTT. Its protein is CASSPPSRVAEAFF.

This clone has a handful of counts. The chain employs TRBV29-1 and TRBJ1-2; D is unclear. Germline V lookup: CDR1 SQVTM, CDR2 ANQGSEA. The length of the CDR3 is 11 residues. The V gene lost 1 base and the J gene lost 7 bases, with 7 bases spanning the gap. CDR3 sequence reads: CSVEAVFGYTF. In nucleotides, the CDR3 is TGCAGCGTTGAAGCAGTGTTTGGCTACACCTTC.

The chain joins TRBV18 to TRBJ2-1; maybe TRBD2 (5 bases). The V end was cut by 1 base, the J end by 10 bases, with 11 bases between. Germline-derived CDR1 and CDR2 are KGHSH and LQKENI. The CDR3 is 13 residues long. CDR3 DNA: TGTGCCAGCTCACCACGGGAGTTTGGGGAGCAGTTCTTC. This encodes CASSPREFGEQFF. The full variable domain, rest sourced from reference TRBV18 and TRBJ2-1, is NAGVMQNPRHLVRRRGQEARLRCSPMKGHSHVYWYRQLPEEGLKFMVYLQKENIIDESGMPKERFSAEFPKEGPSILRIQQVVRGDSAAYFCASSPREFGEQFFGPGTRLTVL.

V and J are TRBV5-1 and TRBJ1-1, with 8 nucleotides matching TRBD1. J lost 1 base, V lost 0 bases, and 8 bases had no gene match. The CDR3 runs to 17 residues. Germline-derived CDR1 and CDR2 are SGHRS and YFSETQ. The CDR3 protein is CASSLVAGGIRNTEAFF. Here the CDR3 DNA reads TGCGCCAGCAGCTTGGTAGCAGGGGGCATTCGGAACACTGAAGCTTTCTTT.

This clone was seen only once. The chain combines TRBV24-1 with TRBJ2-1; D remains ambiguous. Trimming shortened V by 9 bases and J by 3 bases, and 8 bases separated the two germline ends. From germline, CDR1 is KGHDR and CDR2 SFDVKD. The CDR3 extends over 12 amino acids. The CDR3 region has the DNA TGTGCCACCCGAGGTGACTACAATGAGCAGTTCTTC. Its protein product is CATRGDYNEQFF.

The V gene is TRBV28, the J gene TRBJ2-2, with D maybe TRBD2 (6 bases). This CDR3 is 16 amino acids long. Germline V CDR1 and CDR2: MDHEN, SYDVKM. V was clipped by 3 bases and J by 4 bases, with 15 bases between them. CDR3 region: CASSLPMQRVTGELFF. The CDR3 coding sequence is TGTGCCAGCAGTTTGCCTATGCAGCGGGTCACCGGGGAGCTGTTTTTT.

The chain combines TRBV7-2 with TRBJ1-6; maybe TRBD1 (6 bases). The V gene's germline CDR1 is SGHTA and CDR2 FQGNSA. The CDR3 has 16 amino acids. V was clipped by 5 bases and J by 5 bases, with 16 bases between them. CDR3 DNA: TGTGCCAGCAGCCAATCCGGGACAAATAATAATTCACCCCTCCACTTT. This sequence encodes CASSQSGTNNNSPLHF.

This chain connects TRBV11-2 to TRBJ1-2; D remains unclear. Germline lookup yields CDR1 SGHAT and CDR2 FQNNGV. Deletions cut 1 base from V and 4 bases from J, with 13 bases between. The CDR3 is 15 amino acids. CDR3 protein: CASSLGAASGYGYTF. DNA of the CDR3: TGTGCCAGCAGCTTAGGGGCAGCCTCAGGCTATGGCTACACCTTC.

J is TRBJ2-7 and V is TRBV12-3 or TRBV12-4; D is unresolved. CDR3 size: 12 residues. V was pared by 3 bases and J by 6 bases, with 9 bases between. CDR3 protein: CASSLKNSEQYV. The CDR3 nucleotides read TGTGCCAGCAGTTTGAAAAACAGCGAGCAGTACGTC.

The chain uses TRBV2 and TRBJ1-2; a possible D gene is TRBD1 (5 bases). V dropped 3 bases and J dropped 6 bases, with 11 bases sitting between them. This CDR3 region has 13 residues. CDR1 is SNHLY, CDR2 FYNNEI, per germline. CDR3 sequence (DNA): TGTGCCAGCAGTGAGCAGGGTGAGGATGGCTACACCTTC. This codes for CASSEQGEDGYTF. The full variable domain, in which reference TRBV2 and TRBJ1-2 provide the parts outside the CDR3, is EPEVTQTPSHQVTQMGQEVILRCVPISNHLYFYWYRQILGQKVEFLVSFYNNEISEKSEIFDDQFSVERPDGSNFTLKIRSTKLEDSAMYFCASSEQGEDGYTFGSGTRLTVV.

This clone was counted a few times. The chain has TRBV14 and TRBJ1-6; 9 bases are a match to TRBD1. Trimming took 4 bases from V and 7 from J; bases not matched to a gene: 11. The germline V gene has CDR1 SGHDN and CDR2 FVKESK. There are 17 residues in the CDR3. CDR3 sequence reads: CASSPTLWGQGNSPLHF. CDR3 in DNA: TGTGCCAGCAGCCCTACACTTTGGGGACAGGGCAATTCACCCCTCCACTTT.

The rearrangement links TRBV2 to TRBJ1-6; D gene unclear. Trimming took 6 bases from V and 5 from J, leaving 14 bases between them. Germline lookup yields CDR1 SNHLY and CDR2 FYNNEI. This CDR3 comprises 15 residues. The CDR3 loop is CASRAGQIDNSPLHF. DNA of the CDR3: TGTGCCAGCAGGGCGGGCCAGATTGATAATTCACCCCTCCACTTT.

This chain uses TRBV5-1 with TRBJ2-5; perhaps TRBD2 as D (7 bases). Trimming removed 3 bases at V and 3 bases at J, with 12 bases between. This CDR3 is 14 amino acids long. Germline CDR1 reads SGHRS; CDR2 reads YFSETQ. CDR3 region: CASSWEGGKETQYF. In DNA form, the CDR3 reads TGCGCCAGCAGCTGGGAGGGGGGGAAAGAGACCCAGTACTTC.

The J gene is TRBJ2-5, the V gene TRBV5-1; TRBD1 might be the D (5 bases). Trimming stripped 4 bases from V and 5 bases from J, with 18 bases between. From germline, CDR1 is SGHRS and CDR2 YFSETQ. The CDR3 sequence is 15 residues long. In nucleotides, the CDR3 is TGCGCCAGCAGCAGGGGATACTCCAACCGGGAGACCCAGTACTTC. Its translation: CASSRGYSNRETQYF.

The rearrangement joins TRBV7-2 to TRBJ2-5; TRBD2 matches at 9 bases. This CDR3 is built from 15 residues. Unmatched junction bases numbered 3, after V lost 4 bases and J lost 0 bases. CDR1 and CDR2 from the germline V gene are SGHTA and FQGNSA. The CDR3 is CASSSTSGNQETQYF. CDR3 nucleotides: TGTGCCAGCAGCTCGACTAGCGGAAACCAAGAGACCCAGTACTTC.

The V gene is TRBV3-1 (or the pseudogene TRBV3-2), the J gene TRBJ1-5, with D unresolved. V lost 1 base and J 7 bases, leaving 17 bases between the germline ends. Germline V CDR1 and CDR2: LGHDT, YNNKEL (reference sequence). The CDR3 loop spans 16 amino acids. The CDR3 DNA reads TGTGCCAGCAGCCAAGGTATAGAGGCTTATGACCAGCCCCAGCATTTT. This encodes CASSQGIEAYDQPQHF.

This clone has just one count. The genes are TRBV10-1 and TRBJ1-5; a possible D gene is TRBD1 (5 bases). Per the germline V gene, CDR1 is WNHNN and CDR2 is SYGVQD (reference sequence). The CDR3 totals 12 residues. Trimming removed 6 bases at V and 4 bases at J, with 7 bases between. The CDR3 spells CASRSGNQPQHF. CDR3 nucleotides: TGCGCCAGCAGATCAGGGAATCAGCCCCAGCATTTT.

This chain joins TRBV18 and TRBJ1-2; D unresolved. V was clipped by 3 bases and J by 0 bases, with 11 bases between them. This CDR3 is 15 amino acids long. Looked up from germline, CDR1 is KGHSH and CDR2 is LQKENI. The CDR3 nucleotides read TGTGCCAGCTCACCCCAAGAGGTTGCTAACTATGGCTACACCTTC. Translation: CASSPQEVANYGYTF.

V gene TRBV11-3 combines with J gene TRBJ2-5; 9 bases are shared with TRBD1. This CDR3 is built from 15 residues. V shed 5 bases and J 2 bases; nucleotides not matched to a gene: 6. Per germline, CDR1 SGHNT and CDR2 YENEEA. Here the CDR3 reads CASSPGQGSQETQYF. The CDR3 region has the DNA TGTGCCAGCAGCCCGGGACAGGGAAGTCAAGAGACCCAGTACTTC.